This is a list of T cell receptor beta chains from one sample in a study of identical twins. A single record per CDR3 protein comes from TCRdb applying MiXCR to the 5' RACE reads. The sample comprises 400,000 to 500,000 distinct CDR3 sequences, approximately 14% of which are singletons, and about 0.94% rests with the top ten. The data also belong to a second study, concerning yellow fever vaccine responses in identical twins.

Sequences were obtained from CD4+ T cells sorted from blood. The receptors here all came from a woman aged 18-35 years in good health. Each CDR3 is given with its conserved first and last residue. The order of the fields is V gene, D gene, J gene, clone size, CDR3 DNA, CDR3 protein. The D gene is left open where the match is weak. Clone size is given for some rows only: seen once, a few or many times, or a class if the clone is expanded.

TRBV2	-	TRBJ1-6	-	TGTGCCATGCAGGCGGACACTTATTCACCCCTCCACTTT	CAMQADTYSPLHF
TRBV20-1	TRBD1	TRBJ2-7	few	TGCAGTCCGGGTGGGGGGACAGGGAGGAACGAGCAGTACTTC	CSPGGGTGRNEQYF
TRBV7-9	TRBD1	TRBJ2-3	few	TGTGCCAGCAGCGAGTTCCGGGACAGGGGGCGAGATACGCAGTATTTT	CASSEFRDRGRDTQYF
TRBV12-3/TRBV12-4	-	TRBJ2-1	few	TGTGCCAGCAGTTACCACGCTGCAGGGGATGAGCAGTTCTTC	CASSYHAAGDEQFF
TRBV25-1	TRBD2	TRBJ2-3	-	TGTGCCAGCAGTGAGCTAGCGGGGGGTGCCGGTACGCAGTATTTT	CASSELAGGAGTQYF
TRBV7-9	TRBD1	TRBJ2-1	few	TGTGCCAGCAGCTTGGGACAGGGATTGGGAAACAATGAGCAGTTCTTC	CASSLGQGLGNNEQFF
TRBV15	-	TRBJ2-1	few	TGTGCCACCAGCGAGGAGGGGGGCCCCTACAATGAGCAGTTCTTC	CATSEEGGPYNEQFF
TRBV29-1	TRBD2	TRBJ2-1	few	TGCAGCGTCGGAGTGGCGGGAGGCCTAGGATATGAGCAGTTCTTC	CSVGVAGGLGYEQFF
TRBV5-6	-	TRBJ1-5	few	TGTGCCAGCAGCTTGGAGGGGGATCTATCTAGCAATCAGCCCCAGCATTTT	CASSLEGDLSSNQPQHF
TRBV12-3/TRBV12-4	-	TRBJ1-6	many	TGTGCCAGCAGTTTAGTCCAGGGGCATTCACCCCTCCACTTT	CASSLVQGHSPLHF
TRBV6-2/TRBV6-3	-	TRBJ2-7	many	TGTGCCAGCACCCCTCCCACCGCCAAGCAGTACTTC	CASTPPTAKQYF
TRBV5-1	TRBD2	TRBJ2-1	-	TGCGCCAGCAGCTTCGTAAAGCAGACTAGCGGTTACAATGAGCAGTTCTTC	CASSFVKQTSGYNEQFF
TRBV6-4	-	TRBJ2-6	many	TGTGCCAGCACTCCAAATAGGGCAACCGGGGCCAACGTCCTGACTTTC	CASTPNRATGANVLTF
TRBV7-2	TRBD1	TRBJ2-1	-	TGTGCCAGCAGCTTATTGGGACAGGTCAATGAGCAGTTCTTC	CASSLLGQVNEQFF
TRBV7-3	-	TRBJ1-6	few	TGTGCCAGCAGAGCGGACAGCACAAATTCACCCCTCCACTTT	CASRADSTNSPLHF
TRBV5-1	TRBD2	TRBJ2-5	-	TGCGCCAGCAGCTTGGAGGGGACTAGTACTACCGGGAAGACCCAGTACTTC	CASSLEGTSTTGKTQYF
TRBV20-1	-	TRBJ2-7	-	TGCAGTGCTAGAGTGAACTCCTACGAGCAGTACTTC	CSARVNSYEQYF
TRBV18	-	TRBJ2-5	few	TGTGCCAGCTCAATCCAGGGTAAAGAGACCCAGTACTTC	CASSIQGKETQYF
TRBV7-2	TRBD2	TRBJ2-7	-	TGTGCCAGCAGCCCCCTTAGCGGGGGGAGCTCCTACGAGCAGTACTTC	CASSPLSGGSSYEQYF
TRBV12-2	-	TRBJ2-4	-	TGTGCAAGTCGCTTCCCTCTCTACTTC	CASRFPLYF
TRBV29-1	-	TRBJ1-3	many	TGCAGCGTTGTTTCGGGTCATCTCTCTGGAAACACCATATATTTT	CSVVSGHLSGNTIYF
TRBV9	TRBD2	TRBJ2-2	few	TGTGCCAGCAGCGTAGAAGGGAGACTAGCGGGAGTGACCGGGGAGCTGTTTTTT	CASSVEGRLAGVTGELFF
TRBV10-3	TRBD1	TRBJ1-1	few	TGTGCCATCAGGGGTACAGGGGCGGACACTGAAGCTTTCTTT	CAIRGTGADTEAFF
TRBV24-1	TRBD1	TRBJ2-1	-	TGTGCCACCAGTGACCCGGGACAGGGTTACGGTGAGCAGTTCTTC	CATSDPGQGYGEQFF
TRBV20-1	TRBD2	TRBJ2-1	many	TGCAGTGCTAGGGGACTAGCGGATTACAATGAGCAGTTCTTC	CSARGLADYNEQFF
TRBV6-2/TRBV6-3	-	TRBJ2-1	-	TGTGCCAGCAGCCAAAATAGCGTTCGGGGGAGTGAGCAGTTCTTC	CASSQNSVRGSEQFF
TRBV12-3/TRBV12-4	TRBD2	TRBJ2-7	-	TGTGCCAGCAGCTCTAACGTAGCGGGAGCCCCCTACGAGCAGTACTTC	CASSSNVAGAPYEQYF
TRBV7-2	-	TRBJ2-3	-	TGTGCCAGCAGCTTACTTCGAGGAGGAAGCACAGATACGCAGTATTTT	CASSLLRGGSTDTQYF